A single sample gave rise to the 16 T cell receptor beta chains below, sequenced in a study of T cells after yellow fever vaccination. From the 5' RACE reads, TCRdb called clonotypes with MiXCR, one entry per CDR3 protein. In the table there are 68,000 or so distinct CDR3 sequences, under 8% of which are singletons. The material sequenced was CD8+ T cells sorted from PBMCs, taken about 49 days after the first yellow fever vaccination. The receptors derive from a man younger than 30 who received the YFV17D yellow fever vaccine.

In its sample, this clonotype was seen a few times. V and J are TRBV4-1 and TRBJ2-3; 9 bases map to TRBD2. The V segment lost 0 bases and the J segment 6 bases; nucleotides outside the gene matches: 7. This CDR3 has 16 residues. Per the germline V gene, CDR1 is MGHRA and CDR2 is YSYEKL. In DNA form, the CDR3 reads TGCGCCAGCAGCCAAGAAGGGCGGGGGGGCGTGGATACGCAGTATTTT. Translating it yields CASSQEGRGGVDTQYF.

In its sample, this clonotype was seen many times. The chain couples TRBV19 to TRBJ2-1; tentative D call: TRBD1 (6 bases). Germline-derived CDR1 and CDR2 are LNHDA and SQIVND (reference sequence). The CDR3 is 12 residues long. Trimming removed 5 bases from V and 6 bases from J, with 8 bases in between. The CDR3 coding sequence is TGTGCCAGTAGTTTCAGGGGCAATGAGCAGTTCTTC. Translation gives CASSFRGNEQFF.

This chain connects TRBV5-7 to TRBJ2-1; D may be TRBD2 (6 bases). TRBV5-7 is recorded as an ORF, its role being uncertain. V lost 3 bases and J 2 bases, leaving 9 bases between the germline ends. There are 14 residues in the CDR3. In DNA, the CDR3 is TGTGCCAGCAGCTCGGGGGTCCCCTACAATGAGCAGTTCTTC. Translated: CASSSGVPYNEQFF.

This chain connects TRBV7-8 to TRBJ2-7, with D possibly called TRBD1 or TRBD2 (5 bases each). Per the germline V gene, CDR1 is SGHVS and CDR2 is FQNEAQ. Trimming stripped 0 bases from V and 4 bases from J, with 16 bases between. CDR3 length: 16 residues. The chain's CDR3 is CASSLAEQRGPYEQYV. In nucleotides, the CDR3 is TGTGCCAGCAGCTTAGCGGAGCAACGGGGCCCTTACGAGCAGTACGTC.

There are many counts of this clonotype. The genes are TRBV14 and TRBJ2-5, with D hard to call. Germline CDR1 and CDR2: SGHDN and FVKESK. Trimming stripped 3 bases from V and 5 bases from J, with 13 bases between. The CDR3 extends over 14 amino acids. CDR3 nucleotide sequence: TGTGCCAGCAGCCATAGGTTGGCTGGGGAGACCCAGTACTTC. Protein sequence: CASSHRLAGETQYF. Based on the CDR3 plus reference TRBV14 and TRBJ2-5, the full variable domain is EAGVTQFPSHSVIEKGQTVTLRCDPISGHDNLYWYRRVMGKEIKFLLHFVKESKQDESGMPNNRFLAERTGGTYSTLKVQPAELEDSGVYFCASSHRLAGETQYFGPGTRLLVL.

This clonotype was found a few times. The genes are TRBV26 and TRBJ2-7. TRBV26 is noted as a pseudogene. The CDR3 is 13 residues long. The CDR3: CASSSWTPYEQYF. Written as DNA, the CDR3 is TGTGCCAGCAGTTCCTGGACCCCCTACGAGCAGTACTTC.

This chain connects TRBV7-2 to TRBJ1-4; D uncertain. This CDR3 has 14 amino acids. The V end was cut by 0 bases, the J end by 3 bases, with 5 bases between. Germline-derived CDR1 and CDR2 are SGHTA and FQGNSA. The CDR3 region has the DNA TGTGCCAGCAGCTTAGCCCAGGCTAATGAAAAACTGTTTTTT. Residues: CASSLAQANEKLFF.

In its sample, this clonotype was seen many times. The V gene is TRBV9, the J gene TRBJ2-2; D may be TRBD1 (7 bases). The CDR3 loop spans 16 amino acids. The germline V and J ends were trimmed by 4 bases and 0 bases, with 13 bases remaining between them. Germline assignment: CDR1 SGDLS and CDR2 YYNGEE. The CDR3 region has the DNA TGTGCCAGCAGCCCCAGGGGGGTAGCGAACACCGGGGAGCTGTTTTTT. This codes for CASSPRGVANTGELFF.

This sequence joins TRBV6-5 and TRBJ2-5; D is unresolved. The CDR3 length is 13 residues. Germline assignment: CDR1 MNHEY and CDR2 SVGAGI. V lost 2 bases and J lost 4, with 8 bases in between. The CDR3 DNA is TGTGCCAGCAGTTACGGGCGCGGAGAGACCCAGTACTTC. Amino acid sequence: CASSYGRGETQYF.

Ten or more counts support this clonotype. Here the CDR3 reads CASSYWGGIGYEQYF. CDR3 sequence (DNA): TGTGCCAGCAGCTACTGGGGGGGAATCGGGTACGAGCAGTACTTC. The chain couples TRBV7-2 to TRBJ2-7; 7 nucleotides line up with TRBD2. The CDR3 is made up of 15 amino acids. The V gene's germline CDR1 is SGHTA and CDR2 FQGNSA. V lost 4 bases to trimming and J lost 4 bases; unmatched junction nucleotides: 10.

In this sample, this clonotype turned up a few times. The chain employs TRBV4-3 and TRBJ1-1, with 11 nucleotides matching TRBD1. Germline CDR1 LGHNA, CDR2 YSLEER. The CDR3 runs 15 residues. Trimming took 5 bases from V and 5 from J; bases not matched to a gene: 7. The CDR3 spells CASSTRTGGETEAFF. The CDR3 region has the DNA TGCGCCAGCAGCACCCGGACAGGGGGCGAAACTGAAGCTTTCTTT.

This clonotype was counted ten times or more. The chain has TRBV29-1 and TRBJ2-3; weak D call: TRBD1 (6 bases). CDR3 length equals 13 residues. Trimming stripped 5 bases from V and 4 bases from J, with 13 bases between. CDR1 and CDR2 from the germline V gene are SQVTM and ANQGSEA. Written as DNA, the CDR3 is TGCAGCGTTTCTACAGGGATGTCAGATACGCAGTATTTT. Protein: CSVSTGMSDTQYF.

Here the CDR3 reads CASSLASPATLETQYF. The CDR3, as DNA: TGTGCCAGCAGCTTAGCGAGCCCCGCGACGTTAGAGACCCAGTACTTC. The V and J genes are TRBV7-9 and TRBJ2-5; D is undetermined. The germline V and J ends were trimmed by 0 bases and 4 bases, with 15 bases remaining between them. This CDR3 has 16 amino acids. CDR1 is SEHNR and CDR2 is FQNEAQ in the germline V gene (reference sequence).

This clonotype was recorded a few times. The J gene is TRBJ2-2, the V gene TRBV24-1, with no clear D. The CDR3 runs 13 residues. CDR1 and CDR2 from the germline V gene are KGHDR and SFDVKD. The V gene lost 1 base and the J gene lost 3 bases, with 2 bases spanning the gap. The chain's CDR3 is CATSDFYTGELFF. The DNA for the CDR3 is TGTGCCACCAGTGATTTCTACACCGGGGAGCTGTTTTTT.

This clonotype showed up many times. This chain links TRBV29-1 with TRBJ2-2; a possible D gene is TRBD2 (5 bases). V was shortened by 7 bases and J by 5 bases, with 14 bases between the two germline ends. CDR3 length equals 13 residues. Germline loops: CDR1 SQVTM, CDR2 ANQGSEA. CDR3 region: CSAYRDATGELFF. Here the CDR3 DNA reads TGCAGCGCGTACCGGGATGCGACCGGGGAGCTGTTTTTT.

The chain joins TRBV20-1 to TRBJ2-7, with D possibly being TRBD2 (5 bases). The CDR3 has 15 residues. Trimming shortened V by 0 bases and J by 1 base, and 13 bases separated the two germline ends. The germline gives CDR1 DFQATT, CDR2 SNEGSKA (reference sequence). The CDR3 nucleotides read TGCAGTGCTAGAGATCGACGAGGGCGGTCCTACGAGCAGTACTTC. This sequence encodes CSARDRRGRSYEQYF.